Listed here is a single TCR beta chain. Its specificity is not known. The J segment lost 4 bases and the V segment lost 5 bases, leaving 7 bases of the junction unmatched. Germline lookup yields CDR1 LNHDA and CDR2 SQIVND (reference sequence). This CDR3 has 16 amino acids. Some clones are missing from TCRdb's copy, which holds only in-frame ones; the method was immunoSEQ multiplex PCR. Of about 48,000 clones in the sample, around 90% are singletons; the top ten hold just under 5%. These data are taken from a study of OX40 agonist ivuxolimab in advanced cancers. General study findings and limits: Dose levels from 0.1 to 3.0 mg/kg saw CD4+ and CD8+ blood T cells expand clonally by week 6.

The material sequenced was CD4+ or CD8+ T cells sorted from blood, taken in a trial of the OX40 agonist ivuxolimab. The chain has TRBV19 and TRBJ2-2, with 10 bases matching TRBD1. This receptor was identified in an adult with an advanced solid tumor such as melanoma, head and neck, liver or kidney cancer. This CDR3 reads CASSLGQGLGTGELFF. CDR3 DNA sequence: TGTGCCAGTAGTTTGGGACAGGGGCTAGGCACCGGGGAGCTGTTTTTT.